These 15 T cell receptor beta chains originate from one sample sequenced in a study of shared clonotypes between healthy human individuals (dated by TCRdb to about 2020). Library creation used the immunoSEQ multiplex PCR assay. Here the immuneACCESS table is served through TCRdb, limited to in-frame sequences with V and J called. Missing clones are a known gap in these copies; in checked studies unresolved V genes cover under half, and the rest lacks a known reason. This sample gives fewer than 1.6 million clones in total; roughly 98.5% of them show up just once. The ten top clones hold approximately 0.4% of the sample. The material sequenced was naive CD4+ T cells sorted from blood. The sample's cell subset or site, from its label and the paper: CD45RA+ positively selected. The receptors stem from a man younger than 40 in good health.

The CDR3 spells CASSPTHTSGETQYF. The CDR3 DNA sequence: TGTGCCAGCAGCCCTACCCATACTAGCGGAGAGACCCAGTACTTC. The chain combines TRBV25-1 with TRBJ2-5; 8 bases fit TRBD2. This CDR3 contains 15 residues. Germline loops: CDR1 MGHDK, CDR2 SYGVNS. J gave up 4 bases and V 6 bases, and 10 bases lay outside the gene matches.

About this clone: Other DNA sequences in the same sample also yield this CDR3. The genes are TRBV5-1 and TRBJ2-7; D is ambiguous. Germline assignment: CDR1 SGHRS and CDR2 YFSETQ. The CDR3 is 12 amino acids. The V end lost 0 bases, the J end lost 4 bases, and 5 bases lay between the germline ends. This chain's CDR3 is CASSLVGYEQYF. Here the CDR3 DNA reads TGCGCCAGCAGCTTGGTTGGTTACGAGCAGTACTTC.

To note about this clone: The same CDR3 is also encoded by other DNA sequences in this sample. This rearrangement joins TRBV11-2 to TRBJ2-1; 10 bases fit TRBD2. The CDR3 covers 16 residues. Germline V CDR1 and CDR2: SGHAT, FQNNGV. V was pared by 4 bases and J by 4 bases, with 7 bases of the junction left unmatched. The CDR3 protein is CASSSQREGLYNEQFF. The CDR3 DNA reads TGTGCCAGCAGCTCCCAGCGGGAGGGCCTGTACAATGAGCAGTTCTTC.

The rearrangement joins TRBV21-1 to TRBJ1-5. TRBV21-1 is annotated as a pseudogene. The CDR3 sequence is 16 residues long. The CDR3 DNA reads as TGTGCCAGCAGCCCCCGCGTCCGGGTCCGGAATCAGCCCCAGCATTTT. This codes for CASSPRVRVRNQPQHF.

The chain has TRBV6-1 and TRBJ2-1, with 8 positions matching TRBD1. The CDR3 is made up of 17 amino acids. Germline lookup yields CDR1 MNHNS and CDR2 SASEGT. Trimming removed 4 bases from V and 4 bases from J; junction bases left unmatched: 12. Written as DNA, the CDR3 is TGTGCCAGCAGTGCAACGACAGGGGAACCCTCTTACAATGAGCAGTTCTTC. Its translation: CASSATTGEPSYNEQFF.

The genes are TRBV14 and TRBJ2-7, with 8 bases identical to TRBD2. The trim removed 4 bases at V and 7 bases at J, leaving 12 bases unmatched. The CDR3 is 15 amino acids. CDR1 and CDR2 from the germline V gene are SGHDN and FVKESK. CDR3 sequence reads: CASSRGGLGAWEQYF. In nucleotides, the CDR3 is TGTGCCAGCAGCCGCGGGGGACTAGGGGCTTGGGAGCAGTACTTC.

The rearrangement links TRBV5-4 to TRBJ1-5; possible D gene TRBD1, 6 bases. The CDR3 is 15 residues long. Germline V gives CDR1 SGHNT, CDR2 YYREEE (reference sequence). Trimming left V 0 bases short and J 4 bases short, with 11 bases between. The CDR3 spells CASSLGVGGNQPQHF. The CDR3 DNA follows: TGTGCCAGCAGCTTGGGGGTAGGGGGAAATCAGCCCCAGCATTTT.

The J gene is TRBJ2-1, the V gene TRBV7-2, with unresolved D. With 5 bases removed from V and 0 bases from J, the gap between germline ends came to 14 bases. Germline CDR1 reads SGHTA; CDR2 reads FQGNSA. The CDR3 runs to 16 residues. In nucleotides, the CDR3 is TGTGCCAGCAGCCAGAACATCTTGAGCTCCTACAATGAGCAGTTCTTC. This translates into CASSQNILSSYNEQFF.

V is TRBV5-1 and J is TRBJ1-1; TRBD1 matches at 10 bases. This CDR3 is built from 14 residues. V dropped 4 bases and J dropped 5; count of bases not matched to a gene: 5. CDR1 SGHRS and CDR2 YFSETQ come from the germline V gene. The CDR3 DNA reads TGCGCCAGCAGCAAGGGACAGGGGATTACTGAAGCTTTCTTT. It yields the protein CASSKGQGITEAFF. The whole variable domain, remainder taken from reference TRBV5-1 and TRBJ1-1, is KAGVTQTPRYLIKTRGQQVTLSCSPISGHRSVSWYQQTPGQGLQFLFEYFSETQRNKGNFPGRFSGRQFSNSRSEMNVSTLELGDSALYLCASSKGQGITEAFFGQGTRLTVV.

This rearrangement joins TRBV18 to TRBJ2-3, with 8 positions matching TRBD1. The germline gives CDR1 KGHSH, CDR2 LQKENI. The CDR3 consists of 16 residues. The ends lost 1 base at V and 1 base at J; junction bases unmatched: 4. The CDR3 spells CASSPRWGQGTDTQYF. The CDR3 DNA reads as TGTGCCAGCTCACCACGGTGGGGACAGGGCACAGATACGCAGTATTTT.

The CDR3 bases are TGCGCCAGCGGGGACAGGACCTATGGCTACACCTTC. Translating gives CASGDRTYGYTF. The chain employs TRBV10-1 and TRBJ1-2, with 8 nucleotides matching TRBD1. There are 12 residues in the CDR3. CDR1 and CDR2 (germline): WNHNN, SYGVQD (reference sequence). J was trimmed by 4 bases and V by 8 bases; bases with no gene match: 3.

This chain joins TRBV5-1 and TRBJ2-7, with D tentatively TRBD1 or TRBD2 (5 bases each). The CDR3 has 14 residues. The germline gives CDR1 SGHRS, CDR2 YFSETQ. Trimming removed 4 bases from V and 5 bases from J, with 16 bases in between. CDR3 protein: CASSGTGQVNEQYF. The CDR3 DNA reads TGCGCCAGCAGCGGGACGGGTCAGGTCAACGAGCAGTACTTC.

V gene TRBV5-1 combines with J gene TRBJ2-5; TRBD2 might be the D (7 bases). Germline V lookup: CDR1 SGHRS, CDR2 YFSETQ. CDR3 length: 12 residues. The ends were cut back, 5 bases at V and 4 bases at J, with 9 bases in the middle. DNA for the CDR3: TGCGCCAGCAGGCGGGGGCTAGAGACCCAGTACTTC. As protein: CASRRGLETQYF.

The chain employs TRBV4-2 and TRBJ1-3; D call uncertain. Trimming stripped 4 bases from V and 9 bases from J, with 10 bases between. CDR1 and CDR2 (germline): LGHNA, YNFKEQ. This CDR3 is built from 12 residues. The CDR3 spells CASSLEQRTIYF. The CDR3, as DNA: TGTGCCAGCAGCCTAGAACAGCGCACCATATATTTT.

The V gene is TRBV9, the J gene TRBJ1-1, with D possibly TRBD1 on 5 matching bases. The length of the CDR3 is 17 residues. Germline V gene lookup returns CDR1 SGDLS and CDR2 YYNGEE. V was pared by 5 bases and J by 2 bases, with 22 bases between. CDR3 sequence (DNA): TGTGCCAGCAGTCCGACCCACAAGGACAACGGCAACACTGAAGCTTTCTTT. It translates to CASSPTHKDNGNTEAFF.